This T cell receptor (beta chain) was documented in a study of vaccination and CD4 T cells after COVID-19. Germline V gives CDR1 MNHEY, CDR2 SMNVEV (reference sequence). The V end was cut by 4 bases, the J end by 6 bases, with 15 bases between. CDR3 length equals 15 residues. Once obtained from cultured CD4+ T cells, the DNA was sequenced using the Oncomine TCR Beta short-read assay. TCRdb fed the PCR reads into MiXCR, producing one record per CDR3 protein. The top ten hold about a sixth of the sample, which has roughly 18,000 distinct CDR3 sequences, approximately 56% seen once. For this clonotype: As yet, its antigen is unknown.

Treatment noted: roughly 10-day PBMC culture with coronavirus spike peptide pools or control peptides (ViraFEST assay). Antigen-specific T cell expansion with peptide pools preceded TCR sequencing in the ViraFEST approach. The material sequenced was CD4+ T cells from blood, cultured in vitro, taken before SARS-CoV-2 vaccination. The chain links TRBV27 to TRBJ2-2, with D perhaps assigned TRBD1 or TRBD2 (5 bases each). The TCR comes from a human donor who had recovered from COVID-19. The CDR3 is CASSSSRDGAGELFF. The CDR3 nucleotides are TGTGCCAGCAGTTCGTCCCGGGACGGTGCCGGGGAGCTGTTTTTT.